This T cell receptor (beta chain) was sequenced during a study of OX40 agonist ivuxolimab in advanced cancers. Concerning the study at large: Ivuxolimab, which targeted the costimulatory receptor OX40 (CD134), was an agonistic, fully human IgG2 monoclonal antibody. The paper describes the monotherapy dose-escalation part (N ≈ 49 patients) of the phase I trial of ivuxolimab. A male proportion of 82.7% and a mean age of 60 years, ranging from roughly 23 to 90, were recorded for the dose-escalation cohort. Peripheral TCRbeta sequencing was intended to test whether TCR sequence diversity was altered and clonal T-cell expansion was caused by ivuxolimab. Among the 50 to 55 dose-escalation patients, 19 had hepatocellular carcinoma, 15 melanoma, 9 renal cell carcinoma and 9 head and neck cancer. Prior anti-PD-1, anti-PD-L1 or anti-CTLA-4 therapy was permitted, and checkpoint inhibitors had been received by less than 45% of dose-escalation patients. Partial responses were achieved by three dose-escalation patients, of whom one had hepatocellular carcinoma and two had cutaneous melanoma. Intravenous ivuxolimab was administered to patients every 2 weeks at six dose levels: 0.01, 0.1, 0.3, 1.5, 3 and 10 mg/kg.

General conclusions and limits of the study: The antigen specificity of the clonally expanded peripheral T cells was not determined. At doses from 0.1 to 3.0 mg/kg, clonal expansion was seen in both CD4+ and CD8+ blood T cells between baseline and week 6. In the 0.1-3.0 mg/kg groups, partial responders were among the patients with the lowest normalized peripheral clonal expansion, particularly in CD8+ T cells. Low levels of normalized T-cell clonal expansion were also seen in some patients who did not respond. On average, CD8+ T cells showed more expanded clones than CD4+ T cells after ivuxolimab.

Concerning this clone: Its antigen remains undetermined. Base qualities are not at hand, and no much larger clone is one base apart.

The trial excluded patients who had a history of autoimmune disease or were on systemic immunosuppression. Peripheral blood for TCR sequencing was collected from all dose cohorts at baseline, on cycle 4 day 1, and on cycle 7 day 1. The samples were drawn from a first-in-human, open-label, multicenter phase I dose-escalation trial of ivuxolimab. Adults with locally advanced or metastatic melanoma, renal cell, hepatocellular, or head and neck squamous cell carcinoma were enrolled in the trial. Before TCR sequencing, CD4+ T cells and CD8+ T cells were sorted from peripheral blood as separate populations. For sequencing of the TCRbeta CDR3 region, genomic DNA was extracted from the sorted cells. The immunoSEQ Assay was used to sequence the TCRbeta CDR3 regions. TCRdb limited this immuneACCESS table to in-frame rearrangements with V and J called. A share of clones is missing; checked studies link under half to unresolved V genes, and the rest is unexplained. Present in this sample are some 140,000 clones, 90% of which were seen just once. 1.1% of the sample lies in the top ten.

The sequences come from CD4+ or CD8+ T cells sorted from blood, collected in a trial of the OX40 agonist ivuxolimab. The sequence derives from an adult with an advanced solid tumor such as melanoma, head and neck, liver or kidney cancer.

The CDR3 sequence is CASTPGVVDNEQFF. The sequenced DNA is TGTGCCAGCACCCCCGGAGTCGTGGACAATGAGCAGTTCTTC. This chain is built from TRBV9 and TRBJ2-1, with the D gene uncertain. CDR1 and CDR2 are read off the germline V gene as SGDLS and YYNGEE. The CDR3 starts with the cysteine, ends with the phenylalanine, and has 14 residues. Left in the record is the CDR3 DNA by itself, 42 bases read in frame from the first base. V is pared back by 6 bases and J by 5 bases, with 15 bases lying between the germline termini.